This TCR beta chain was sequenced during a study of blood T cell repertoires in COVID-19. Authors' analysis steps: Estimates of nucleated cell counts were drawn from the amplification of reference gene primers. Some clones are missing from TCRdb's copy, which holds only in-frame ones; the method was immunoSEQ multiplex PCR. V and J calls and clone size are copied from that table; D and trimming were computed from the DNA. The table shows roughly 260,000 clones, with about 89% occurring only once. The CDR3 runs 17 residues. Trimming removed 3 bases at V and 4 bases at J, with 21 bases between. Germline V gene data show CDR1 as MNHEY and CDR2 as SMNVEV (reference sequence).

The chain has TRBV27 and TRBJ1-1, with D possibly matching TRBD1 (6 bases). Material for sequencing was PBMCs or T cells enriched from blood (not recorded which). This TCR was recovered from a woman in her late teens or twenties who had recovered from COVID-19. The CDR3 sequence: CASSFGRGARSVTEAFF. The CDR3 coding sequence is TGTGCCAGCAGTTTCGGGAGGGGGGCCCGTTCGGTCACTGAAGCTTTCTTT.